These 14 T cell receptor beta chains were all obtained from the same sample, sequenced in a study of human T cells and chemical hapten exposure. The sample's time point: patch test 2, 6 weeks after DPC sensitization. Treatment reported: therapeutic diphenylcyclopropenone sensitization with weekly scalp DPC. TCRdb analysed the RACE reads with MiXCR anew, one entry per CDR3 protein. The sample shows some 80,000 distinct CDR3 sequences, around a tenth of them seen only once. The sequences come from whole blood, collected in connection with sensitization to the hapten diphenylcyclopropenone (DPC). These TCRs come from a man aged 18 to 29 with alopecia areata. Some clones in this sample may be carry-over from other donors' samples.

This clonotype was observed at least ten times. This chain connects TRBV6-2 or TRBV6-3 to TRBJ1-5, with D possibly matching TRBD1 (6 bases). CDR3 length: 13 amino acids. V dropped 4 bases and J dropped 7 bases, with 11 bases sitting between them. Per germline, CDR1 MNHEY and CDR2 SVGEGT. This CDR3 is CASSFGGQQPQHF. In DNA, the CDR3 is TGTGCCAGCAGTTTCGGGGGGCAACAGCCCCAGCATTTT.

The V gene is TRBV9, the J gene TRBJ1-2; no definite D call. The CDR3 is made up of 13 amino acids. Per germline, CDR1 SGDLS and CDR2 YYNGEE. V lost 0 bases, J lost 1 base, and 4 bases lay in between. The CDR3 here is CASSVADNYGYTF. The CDR3 bases are TGTGCCAGCAGCGTAGCCGATAACTATGGCTACACCTTC.

This clonotype came up a few times. V and J are TRBV10-2 and TRBJ1-3; perhaps TRBD1 as D (6 bases). Germline values: CDR1 WSHSY, CDR2 SAAADI. This CDR3 comprises 16 residues. Trimming left V 0 bases short and J 2 bases short, with 11 bases between. Written as DNA, the CDR3 is TGCGCCAGCAGTGAGTCCGGCAGGGGAGCTGGAAACACCATATATTTT. This gives the protein CASSESGRGAGNTIYF.

The V and J genes are TRBV6-1 and TRBJ1-5, with TRBD1 identical over 9 bases. V shed 8 bases, J shed 2 bases, and the junction held 16 bases outside the gene matches. CDR1 MNHNS and CDR2 SASEGT come from the germline V gene. The CDR3 runs to 18 residues. The CDR3 here is CASRRVQGAIRGNQPQHF. CDR3 in DNA: TGTGCCAGCCGGCGGGTACAGGGGGCAATTAGGGGCAATCAGCCCCAGCATTTT.

This chain uses TRBV7-2 with TRBJ1-4; the match to TRBD1 covers 10 bases. The CDR3 has 17 residues. V shed 5 bases and J 2 bases; nucleotides not matched to a gene: 8. From germline, CDR1 is SGHTA and CDR2 FQGNSA. The CDR3 here is CASSPRQGANTNEKLFF. The CDR3 DNA follows: TGTGCCAGCAGCCCCCGACAGGGGGCGAATACTAATGAAAAACTGTTTTTT.

This clonotype turned up a few times. The rearrangement joins TRBV3-1 to TRBJ1-5; no clear D. The CDR3 runs 13 residues. Trimming cost V 0 bases and J 4 bases, with 4 bases left between them. Looked up from germline, CDR1 is LGHDT and CDR2 is YNNKEL (reference sequence). CDR3 sequence (DNA): TGTGCCAGCAGCCAAGAGGTAAATCAGCCCCAGCATTTT. Protein sequence: CASSQEVNQPQHF.

This clonotype was found a few times. The chain carries TRBV5-6 and TRBJ2-3, with 8 bases fitting TRBD2. CDR3 size: 15 residues. V gave up 4 bases and J gave up 1 base; unmatched junction bases: 5. Germline V gene lookup returns CDR1 SGHDT and CDR2 YYEEEE. CDR3 DNA sequence: TGTGCCAGCAGCACGGGACTAGGGGGCACAGATACGCAGTATTTT. Translating gives CASSTGLGGTDTQYF.

V usage is TRBV20-1 and J usage is TRBJ1-3, with D unresolved. The germline V and J ends were trimmed by 4 bases and 0 bases, with 13 bases remaining between them. CDR3 size: 15 residues. The germline V gene encodes CDR1 DFQATT and CDR2 SNEGSKA (reference sequence). CDR3 DNA: TGCAGTGCTACCGAGCCGCGGTCCTCTGGAAACACCATATATTTT. Encoded protein: CSATEPRSSGNTIYF.

This clonotype was observed at least ten times. The rearrangement uses TRBV7-8 and TRBJ2-1; perhaps TRBD2 as D (6 bases). Trimming cost V 5 bases and J 6 bases, with 17 bases left between them. The CDR3 length is 15 residues. Germline-derived CDR1 and CDR2 are SGHVS and FQNEAQ. In nucleotides, the CDR3 is TGTGCCAGCAGCCCAGCGCCGGGACTGCTCAATGAGCAGTTCTTC. The encoded protein is CASSPAPGLLNEQFF.

The chain joins TRBV29-1 to TRBJ1-2; D uncertain. The germline gives CDR1 SQVTM, CDR2 ANQGSEA. The CDR3 contains 13 residues. V dropped 6 bases and J dropped 2 bases, with 13 bases sitting between them. Here the CDR3 reads CSVSGRINYGYTF. For the CDR3, the DNA is TGCAGCGTCTCTGGACGGATCAACTATGGCTACACCTTC.

This clonotype was recorded a few times. The chain is built from TRBV5-5 and TRBJ1-2, with D perhaps matching TRBD1 (6 bases). The CDR3 is made up of 15 amino acids. Trimming cost V 3 bases and J 3 bases, with 15 bases left between them. Germline CDR1 SGHKS, CDR2 YYEKEE (reference sequence). Written as DNA, the CDR3 is TGTGCCAGCAGCTGGGGGCTCTCCTCCGACTATGGCTACACCTTC. It yields the protein CASSWGLSSDYGYTF.

V gene TRBV11-2 combines with J gene TRBJ2-7; TRBD1 matches 7 bases. Germline V gene data show CDR1 as SGHAT and CDR2 as FQNNGV. The CDR3 has 13 amino acids. Trimming removed 7 bases from V and 3 bases from J; junction bases left unmatched: 6. The CDR3, as DNA: TGTGCCAGCAAACTACAGGGGATCTACGAGCAGTACTTC. It encodes CASKLQGIYEQYF.

J is TRBJ1-1 and V is TRBV7-6, with D unresolved. This CDR3 has 18 amino acids. In germline, CDR1 is SGHVS, CDR2 FNYEAQ. V shed 5 bases and J shed 5 bases, with 27 bases lying between them. Written as DNA, the CDR3 is TGTGCCAGCAGCGCGACCAGGTCGGATTGGGATAAGAGGACTGAAGCTTTCTTT. It codes for CASSATRSDWDKRTEAFF.

The chain couples TRBV2 to TRBJ2-3, with a tentative D call TRBD2 (6 bases). CDR1 is SNHLY, CDR2 FYNNEI, per germline. The germline V and J ends were trimmed by 9 bases and 2 bases, with 18 bases remaining between them. The CDR3 length is 15 residues. The CDR3 here is CARPRGGVITDTQYF. The CDR3 bases are TGTGCCAGACCGCGTGGCGGGGTAATCACAGATACGCAGTATTTT.